The 3 T cell receptor beta chains reported below all come from one sample, sequenced in a study of regulatory T cells in long-lasting Graves disease. Libraries of TCR beta came from iRepertoire HTBI primers plus Arm-PCR of CDR3 regions. A single record per CDR3 protein comes from TCRdb applying MiXCR to the multiplex PCR reads. The sample has around 250,000 distinct CDR3 sequences; around 19% are singletons. Sample time point: newly diagnosed GD, antithyroid drugs for less than 3 months. There was RNA extracted from PBMCs, and the TCR library was made from it. These data also formed part of another study, on T cells in Graves' hyperthyroidism and ophthalmopathy.

Sequences were derived from peripheral blood mononuclear cells (PBMCs), sampled at new diagnosis, from a patient treated with antithyroid drugs. The receptors were gathered from a woman in her twenties or thirties with Graves disease.

Only a few counts were recorded for this clonotype. The CDR3 reads CASSFYGGDSNQPQHF. In DNA, the CDR3 is TGTGCCAGCAGCTTTTACGGGGGGGATAGCAATCAGCCCCAGCATTTT. The chain joins TRBV5-5 to TRBJ1-5; D is possibly TRBD1 (5 bases). The V and J ends lost 2 bases and 0 bases respectively, with 12 bases between them. Germline V gene lookup returns CDR1 SGHKS and CDR2 YYEKEE (reference sequence). The length of the CDR3 is 16 residues. Looking up the rest from reference TRBV5-5 and TRBJ1-5 gives the full variable domain: DAGVTQSPTHLIKTRGQQVTLRCSPISGHKSVSWYQQVLGQGPQFIFQYYEKEERGRGNFPDRFSARQFPNYSSELNVNALLLGDSALYLCASSFYGGDSNQPQHFGDGTRLSIL.

This clonotype appeared many times. The J gene is TRBJ1-2, the V gene TRBV5-1; TRBD1 matches at 12 bases. In germline, CDR1 is SGHRS, CDR2 YFSETQ. The V and J ends lost 4 bases and 7 bases, in that order; junction bases with no gene match: 5. The CDR3 extends over 14 amino acids. The CDR3 region has the DNA TGCGCCAGCAGCCAGGGGGACAGGGGGCTTGGCTACACCTTC. Its protein product is CASSQGDRGLGYTF.

This clonotype was detected many times. This chain uses TRBV2 with TRBJ2-1, with D possibly matching TRBD1 (5 bases). Deletions cut 8 bases from V and 7 bases from J, with 12 bases between. This CDR3 has 12 amino acids. The germline gives CDR1 SNHLY, CDR2 FYNNEI. CDR3 sequence (DNA): TGTGCCAGCGGAAAGACAGAGAATGAGCAGTTCTTC. Translation: CASGKTENEQFF.